The next 21 T cell receptor beta chains were all read from a single sample in a study of T cell responses to AZD1222 COVID-19 vaccine (dated by TCRdb to about 2021). Receptor libraries were prepared by the immunoSEQ multiplex PCR assay. The clones in this table, taken by TCRdb from immuneACCESS, are in-frame only. Not every clone is retained; where verified, under half of the shortfall comes from an unresolved V gene, and the cause of the rest is unknown. The sample table contains about 120,000 clones; only one count was recorded for approximately 90% of them. Roughly 11% of the sample comes from the top ten. The time point label of this sample denotes: baseline before first vaccination. According to the study, the label for this sample's treatment or condition signals: meningococcal conjugate vaccine given as trial control. The sequencing here drew on peripheral blood, taken on day 0 of MenACWY control vaccination. All receptors derive from an adult in good health.

This clone was seen once. The chain combines TRBV7-2 with TRBJ1-1; possible D gene TRBD1, 5 bases. From germline, CDR1 is SGHTA and CDR2 FQGNSA. V was cut by 5 bases and J by 3 bases, with 13 bases left in between. The CDR3 totals 14 residues. This CDR3 is CASSRAWGDTEAFF. CDR3 sequence (DNA): TGTGCCAGCAGCCGCGCATGGGGGGACACTGAAGCTTTCTTT. The variable domain in full, with the rest retrieved from reference TRBV7-2 and TRBJ1-1, is GAGVSQSPSNKVTEKGKDVELRCDPISGHTALYWYRQSLGQGLEFLIYFQGNSAPDKSGLPSDRFSAERTGGSVSTLTIQRTQQEDSAVYLCASSRAWGDTEAFFGQGTRLTVV.

V and J are TRBV5-1 and TRBJ2-2, with 7 bases matching TRBD1. The V gene's germline CDR1 is SGHRS and CDR2 YFSETQ. The CDR3 covers 15 residues. J lost 5 bases, V lost 4 bases, and 8 bases had no gene match. The CDR3 nucleotides read TGCGCCAGCAGCCCGGACAGGCCGTGGACCGGGGAGCTGTTTTTT. This sequence encodes CASSPDRPWTGELFF.

The chain joins TRBV15 to TRBJ2-2; TRBD1 is a possible D gene (6 bases). In germline, CDR1 is LNHNV, CDR2 YYDKDF (reference sequence). The CDR3 is 16 amino acids. The germline V and J ends were trimmed by 2 bases and 0 bases, with 10 bases remaining between them. CDR3 nucleotide sequence: TGTGCCACCAGCAGATGGGACATGGCGAACACCGGGGAGCTGTTTTTT. This sequence encodes CATSRWDMANTGELFF.

J is TRBJ1-5 and V is TRBV12-3 or TRBV12-4; 7 bases fit TRBD1. The CDR3 covers 12 residues. V shed 7 bases, J shed 11 bases, and the junction held 8 bases outside the gene matches. DNA for the CDR3: TGTGCCAGCACCAGTTCGGGACAGACCCAGCATTTT. Translated: CASTSSGQTQHF.

V and J are TRBV5-4 and TRBJ2-1, with TRBD2 identical over 7 bases. Germline CDR1 and CDR2: SGHNT and YYREEE (reference sequence). Trimming cost V 4 bases and J 4 bases; bases outside gene matches: 5. The CDR3 runs 14 residues. CDR3 coding DNA: TGTGCCAGCAGCGGGGGGGAGAAGTACAATGAGCAGTTCTTC. Translated, it gives CASSGGEKYNEQFF. Based on the CDR3 plus reference TRBV5-4 and TRBJ2-1, the full variable domain is ETGVTQSPTHLIKTRGQQVTLRCSSQSGHNTVSWYQQALGQGPQFIFQYYREEENGRGNFPPRFSGLQFPNYSSELNVNALELDDSALYLCASSGGEKYNEQFFGPGTRLTVL.

The chain has TRBV7-2 and TRBJ2-7; 9 bases line up with TRBD2. The CDR3 is made up of 16 amino acids. Germline V lookup: CDR1 SGHTA, CDR2 FQGNSA. J lost 5 bases, V lost 2 bases, and 10 bases had no gene match. The chain's CDR3 is CASSLLGGRVSNEQYF. The CDR3 DNA sequence: TGTGCCAGCAGCTTACTCGGCGGGAGGGTCAGTAACGAGCAGTACTTC.

V and J are TRBV6-5 and TRBJ1-1; D may be TRBD1 (6 bases). Germline V gene sequence: CDR1 MNHEY, CDR2 SVGAGI. The CDR3 sequence is 14 residues long. Trimming left V 5 bases short and J 1 base short, with 11 bases between. Written as DNA, the CDR3 is TGTGCCAGCAGTAGACAGGAGGGGAACACTGAAGCTTTCTTT. Translation gives CASSRQEGNTEAFF.

The chain joins TRBV7-8 to TRBJ1-2, with TRBD1 as a possible D gene (5 bases). The CDR3 is 15 amino acids. Looked up from germline, CDR1 is SGHVS and CDR2 is FQNEAQ. V was pared by 5 bases and J by 5 bases, with 18 bases between. In DNA form, the CDR3 reads TGTGCCAGCAGCCTCCCCAGCGGGCAGGGTTATGGCTACACCTTC. It yields the protein CASSLPSGQGYGYTF.

V and J are TRBV27 and TRBJ1-3; perhaps TRBD1 as D (6 bases). The CDR3 spans 15 residues. Trimming took off 5 bases at V and 10 bases at J, with 21 bases between the two ends. CDR1 is MNHEY, CDR2 SMNVEV, per germline (reference sequence). CDR3 residues: CASSPTDSGGDTIYF. The DNA of the CDR3 is TGTGCCAGCAGTCCCACGGACAGCGGAGGAGATACCATATATTTT.

The J gene is TRBJ2-7, the V gene TRBV11-3; 7 bases are shared with TRBD1. Unmatched junction bases numbered 12, after V lost 6 bases and J lost 4 bases. Germline lookup yields CDR1 SGHNT and CDR2 YENEEA. CDR3 length equals 15 residues. CDR3 coding DNA: TGTGCCAGCAGGGATAGGGGACAGAGTTCATACGAGCAGTACTTC. It is translated as CASRDRGQSSYEQYF. The whole variable domain, remainder taken from reference TRBV11-3 and TRBJ2-7, is EAGVVQSPRYKIIEKKQPVAFWCNPISGHNTLYWYLQNLGQGPELLIRYENEEAVDDSQLPKDRFSAERLKGVDSTLKIQPAELGDSAVYLCASRDRGQSSYEQYFGPGTRLTVT.

This clone has just a few counts. The chain combines TRBV19 with TRBJ2-1, with TRBD2 matching 8 bases. Losses at the gene ends were 6 bases for V and 0 bases for J; bases not matched to a gene: 10. Germline V gene lookup returns CDR1 LNHDA and CDR2 SQIVND (reference sequence). CDR3 size: 17 residues. CDR3 loop: CASRNGGLAGSYNEQFF. Here the CDR3 DNA reads TGTGCCAGTAGGAACGGGGGGCTAGCGGGCTCCTACAATGAGCAGTTCTTC.

The rearrangement links TRBV10-3 to TRBJ2-3, with TRBD2 as a possible D gene (5 bases). The germline V gene has CDR1 ENHRY and CDR2 SYGVKD. Trimming removed 10 bases from V and 6 bases from J, with 14 bases in between. The CDR3 totals 12 residues. The DNA of the CDR3 is TGTGCCACCAGCGGATCGGGCGATACGCAGTATTTT. This sequence encodes CATSGSGDTQYF.

This clone has just a few counts. This chain connects TRBV10-3 to TRBJ1-2, with 7 bases that match TRBD1. V was pared by 4 bases and J by 6 bases, with 11 bases of the junction left unmatched. CDR3 length equals 15 residues. CDR1 ENHRY and CDR2 SYGVKD come from the germline V gene. The chain's CDR3 is CAISVGGANENGYTF. The CDR3 nucleotides read TGTGCCATCAGTGTAGGGGGCGCAAATGAAAATGGCTACACCTTC.

The V and J genes are TRBV6-5 and TRBJ2-5; a weak D match, TRBD2 (6 bases). This CDR3 is 14 amino acids long. Germline lookup yields CDR1 MNHEY and CDR2 SVGAGI. V lost 8 bases, J lost 4 bases, and 17 bases lay in between. CDR3 nucleotide sequence: TGTGCCAGCGCAAGGAGGGGAGTGGGAGAGACCCAGTACTTC. Translated: CASARRGVGETQYF.

The rearrangement links TRBV7-9 to TRBJ2-2; TRBD2 matches at 13 bases. Per the germline V gene, CDR1 is SEHNR and CDR2 is FQNEAQ (reference sequence). The junction had 6 bases not matched to a gene; V was cut back by 5 bases and J by 3 bases. This CDR3 is 17 amino acids long. CDR3 nucleotide sequence: TGTGCCAGCAGCCGGACTAGCGGGAGAGGGTACACCGGGGAGCTGTTTTTT. As protein: CASSRTSGRGYTGELFF.

The chain uses TRBV9 and TRBJ1-3; D gene uncertain. The CDR3 totals 14 residues. In germline, CDR1 is SGDLS, CDR2 YYNGEE. V was pared by 3 bases and J by 1 base, with 8 bases between. CDR3 bases: TGTGCCAGCAGCGACCGGGATTCTGGAAACACCATATATTTT. Its protein is CASSDRDSGNTIYF.

This sequence joins TRBV20-1 and TRBJ1-6; D gene unclear. With 3 bases removed from V and 3 bases from J, the gap between germline ends came to 15 bases. Germline V CDR1 and CDR2: DFQATT, SNEGSKA (reference sequence). The CDR3 length is 16 residues. The CDR3: CSASTVGLGYNSPLHF. The CDR3 bases are TGCAGTGCTAGTACAGTTGGACTAGGCTATAATTCACCCCTCCACTTT.

The chain links TRBV5-1 to TRBJ2-1; perhaps TRBD2 as D (6 bases). The V end was cut by 1 base, the J end by 4 bases, with 12 bases between. This CDR3 has 15 residues. The germline V gene encodes CDR1 SGHRS and CDR2 YFSETQ. The CDR3 here is CASSLNGRGYNEQFF. CDR3 DNA sequence: TGCGCCAGCAGCTTGAACGGGAGAGGATACAATGAGCAGTTCTTC.

The chain combines TRBV6-6 with TRBJ2-5; 9 bases agree with TRBD2. Unmatched junction bases numbered 6, after V lost 8 bases and J lost 5 bases. Germline V gene sequence: CDR1 MNHNY, CDR2 SVGAGI (reference sequence). The CDR3 consists of 13 residues. The CDR3 sequence: CASVPAGGETQYF. The CDR3 DNA reads as TGTGCCAGCGTCCCTGCGGGGGGGGAGACCCAGTACTTC.

V usage is TRBV6-5 and J usage is TRBJ2-7; D gene ambiguous. CDR3 size: 13 residues. V gave up 7 bases and J gave up 2 bases, with 12 bases separating them. Germline V CDR1 and CDR2: MNHEY, SVGAGI. The CDR3 DNA follows: TGTGCCAGCATGAGCCGGGCTACCTACGAGCAGTACTTC. The encoded protein is CASMSRATYEQYF.

This clone appeared a single time. The chain couples TRBV6-4 to TRBJ2-7; TRBD2 aligns across 8 bases. This CDR3 spans 16 amino acids. Germline CDR1 reads MRHNA; CDR2 reads SNTAGT. Unmatched junction bases numbered 13, after V lost 6 bases and J lost 3 bases. The CDR3 region has the DNA TGTGCCAGCAGAGGACCGAACGGGGGGGCCCTCTACGAGCAGTACTTC. It is translated as CASRGPNGGALYEQYF.